This entry is about one T cell receptor (beta chain). Germline lookup yields CDR1 SGHTA and CDR2 FQGNSA. V lost 1 base and J lost 5; bases outside the gene matches: 8. The CDR3 runs 16 residues. The assay was immunoSEQ multiplex PCR, and TCRdb's table has in-frame clones only and misses some. The sample holds around 87,000 clones, 70% to 90% seen once. These data belong to a study of siplizumab effects on memory and regulatory T cells. The chain recombines TRBV7-2 with TRBJ2-5; 9 nucleotides agree with TRBD2. The sequence was collected from a human donor in good health. The sequenced sample consisted of CD4+ T cells sorted from blood. The CDR3 spells CASSLVSTSGRETQYF. The CDR3 nucleotides read TGTGCCAGCAGCTTAGTCTCAACGAGCGGGAGGGAGACCCAGTACTTC.